Listed below are T cell receptor beta chains from one sample, sequenced in a study of blood T cell repertoires in COVID-19. TCRdb's copy holds only in-frame clones and misses some; the assay was immunoSEQ multiplex PCR. Found here are about 120,000 clones, roughly nine tenths of them singletons; the top ten hold 25% to 35%. Sequencing was done on a sample of peripheral blood. The source of these receptors is a man between 65 and 85 years old with active or convalescent COVID-19. Both conserved end residues are part of each CDR3. The D gene is left open where the match is weak. Size is omitted from some rows. Given values are once, few, many or a class for expanded clones.

>TRBJ2-7|.|TRBV19|17|TRBD1
CASSIEPGQGTLYEQYF
>TRBJ1-2|few|TRBV28|15|.
CASSSNRVPNYGYTF
>TRBJ1-6|few|TRBV6-6|14|.
CASSYMEGNSPLHF
>TRBJ2-7|.|TRBV24-1|13|TRBD2
CAIASSGSYEQYF
>TRBJ2-7|.|TRBV2|20|TRBD2
CASARVSTGSGRESSYEQYF
>TRBJ2-1|.|TRBV5-1|16|TRBD2
CASSWAASGSYNEQFF
>TRBJ1-2|.|TRBV5-1|15|TRBD1
CASRTSGGNDYGYTF
>TRBJ2-7|.|TRBV29-1|13|.
CSVGEPMLYEQYF
>TRBJ2-5|.|TRBV4-2|18|TRBD2
CASSQDGTSGRAQETQYF
>TRBJ2-7|.|TRBV4-2|15|.
CASSETTGHPYEQYF
>TRBJ2-5|.|TRBV10-3|15|TRBD1
CAISERQGPQETQYF
>TRBJ1-1|.|TRBV9|15|.
CASSVTPTGTAEAFF
>TRBJ2-1|.|TRBV19|13|TRBD1
CASRTGDWNEQFF
>TRBJ2-4|.|TRBV11-2|15|.
CASSLFLADKNIQYF
>TRBJ2-7|.|TRBV12-3/TRBV12-4|13|TRBD1
CASSRDSSYEQYF
>TRBJ1-4|once|TRBV5-8|16|.
CASSSFQGTTNEKLFF
>TRBJ2-1|.|TRBV5-1|15|TRBD2
CASLGVAGGPAEQFF
>TRBJ2-3|once|TRBV6-5|16|TRBD2
CASSYSASGATDTQYF
>TRBJ2-7|.|TRBV10-3|16|TRBD1
CAISESLTGGINEQYF
>TRBJ2-1|few|TRBV6-2/TRBV6-3|17|TRBD2
CASSYSRTSGSGSEQFF
>TRBJ1-1|few|TRBV5-1|15|.
CASTHSNTANTEAFF
>TRBJ1-2|.|TRBV3-1/TRBV3-2|14|.
CASSQEGGRNGYTF
>TRBJ2-7|.|TRBV7-2|15|TRBD2
CASSLEQGGAYEQYF
>TRBJ1-2|.|TRBV27|12|.
CASASTGSSYTF
>TRBJ2-7|.|TRBV28|17|TRBD2
CASSFGLGGSLRDEQYF
>TRBJ2-3|.|TRBV10-1|18|TRBD1
CASSESGPARGRTDTQYF
>TRBJ1-1|.|TRBV6-5|13|TRBD1
CASSYGQGTEAFF
>TRBJ1-2|.|TRBV4-2|15|TRBD1
CASSHAQGASVGYTF
>TRBJ1-6|.|TRBV5-1|15|.
CASSLGGGSNSPLHF
>TRBJ2-7|.|TRBV24-1|14|TRBD1
CATSATGERYEQYF
>TRBJ2-3|many|TRBV27|16|.
CASSLNRLVSTDTQYF
>TRBJ1-4|.|TRBV2|13|TRBD1
CASSGTGPEKLFF
>TRBJ2-1|.|TRBV6-5|15|TRBD1
CASRLGGTGDNEQFF
>TRBJ2-5|once|TRBV27|12|.
CASGRDQETQYF
>TRBJ1-4|.|TRBV29-1|12|.
CSVAQGDEKLFF
>TRBJ2-7|.|TRBV7-2|13|TRBD2
CASSLDSSGKKYF
>TRBJ1-5|.|TRBV28|16|TRBD1
CASSLRQGALNQPQHF
>TRBJ1-1|.|TRBV15|16|.
CATSRDLGGVNTEAFF
>TRBJ2-1|.|TRBV9|16|.
CASSPWGSGAPNEQFF
>TRBJ2-7|.|TRBV18|16|.
CASSPIELAQIGEQYF